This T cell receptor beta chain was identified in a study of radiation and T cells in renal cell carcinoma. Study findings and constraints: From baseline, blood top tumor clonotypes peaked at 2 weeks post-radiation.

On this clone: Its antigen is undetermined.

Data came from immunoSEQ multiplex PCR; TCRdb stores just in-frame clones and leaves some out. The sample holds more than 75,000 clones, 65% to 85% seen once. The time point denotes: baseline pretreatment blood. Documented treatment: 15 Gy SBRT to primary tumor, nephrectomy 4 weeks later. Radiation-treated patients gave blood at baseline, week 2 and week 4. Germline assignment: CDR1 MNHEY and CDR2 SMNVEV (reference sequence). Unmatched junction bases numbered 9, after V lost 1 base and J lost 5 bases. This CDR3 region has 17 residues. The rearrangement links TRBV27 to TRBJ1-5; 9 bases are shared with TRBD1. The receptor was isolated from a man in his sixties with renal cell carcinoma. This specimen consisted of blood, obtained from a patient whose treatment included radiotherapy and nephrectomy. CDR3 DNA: TGTGCCAGCAGTTTATACCCAACGGACAGGGGTGATCAGCCCCAGCATTTT. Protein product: CASSLYPTDRGDQPQHF.